Listed below are T cell receptor beta chains from one sample, sequenced in a study of blood T cell repertoires in COVID-19. Here immunoSEQ multiplex PCR was the method, and the copy in TCRdb shows in-frame clones only, minus some. The sample includes around 250,000 clones, around four fifths of them seen just once. Sequences were obtained from peripheral blood. The source is a man at least 80 years old with acute or convalescent COVID-19. Both conserved end residues are part of each CDR3. A D gene is named only where the DNA matches it firmly. The size entry is marked missing in some rows and otherwise reads once, few, many or a size class.

DNA: TGTGCCAGCAGCTTCGGCGCAGGGGGCCATATGAACACTGAAGCTTTCTTT
CDR3: CASSFGAGGHMNTEAFF
J: TRBJ1-1
V: TRBV5-5
size: NA
D: TRBD1

DNA: TGTGCCAGTAGTATGGACAGTCACAATCAGCCCCAGCATTTT
CDR3: CASSMDSHNQPQHF
J: TRBJ1-5
V: TRBV19
size: NA
D: NA

DNA: TGTGCCAGCAGCACCGGGACAGGGGTAGCCAAAAACATTCAGTACTTC
CDR3: CASSTGTGVAKNIQYF
J: TRBJ2-4
V: TRBV5-6
size: NA
D: TRBD1

DNA: TGTGCCAGCTCACCTTCAGCTGGAAACACCATATATTTT
CDR3: CASSPSAGNTIYF
J: TRBJ1-3
V: TRBV18
size: NA
D: NA

DNA: TGTGCCAGCGACGGAAGGCAGGAGGGTGAAAAACTGTTTTTT
CDR3: CASDGRQEGEKLFF
J: TRBJ1-4
V: TRBV28
size: NA
D: NA

DNA: TGCGCCAGCAGCTTGTGGTCCGAGCCTTCTGGAAACACCATATATTTT
CDR3: CASSLWSEPSGNTIYF
J: TRBJ1-3
V: TRBV5-1
size: NA
D: NA

DNA: TGTGCCAGCAGTTACTCGGGACTAGGCTACGAGCAGTACTTC
CDR3: CASSYSGLGYEQYF
J: TRBJ2-7
V: TRBV6-6
size: NA
D: TRBD2

DNA: TGTGCCAGCAGCGAGGGACAGGGCACCTCTGGGGCCAACGTCCTGACTTTC
CDR3: CASSEGQGTSGANVLTF
J: TRBJ2-6
V: TRBV6-2/TRBV6-3
size: NA
D: TRBD1

DNA: TGCGCCAGCACCGAGGGGAGGCCTAGACCAAGCAGCTACAATGAGCAGTTCTTC
CDR3: CASTEGRPRPSSYNEQFF
J: TRBJ2-1
V: TRBV10-1
size: NA
D: NA

DNA: TGTGCCTGGAGTGTATGGGGGGGTAATCAGCCCCAGCATTTT
CDR3: CAWSVWGGNQPQHF
J: TRBJ1-5
V: TRBV30
size: NA
D: NA

DNA: TGCGCCGGCAGCTTCGGGACAGGGCCTAGCACAGATACGCAGTATTTT
CDR3: CAGSFGTGPSTDTQYF
J: TRBJ2-3
V: TRBV5-1
size: NA
D: TRBD1

DNA: TGCGCCAGCAGCCATAACGAAAACAGGGGACCAGGGGAAAAACTGTTTTTT
CDR3: CASSHNENRGPGEKLFF
J: TRBJ1-4
V: TRBV4-1
size: NA
D: TRBD1

DNA: TGTGCCAGCAGTATCAAGCGGGGTTTCTACGAGCAGTACTTC
CDR3: CASSIKRGFYEQYF
J: TRBJ2-7
V: TRBV27
size: NA
D: TRBD2

DNA: TGTGCCAGCTCACCGGTAGCGGGACAGGGCTTCGAGCAGTACTTC
CDR3: CASSPVAGQGFEQYF
J: TRBJ2-7
V: TRBV18
size: once
D: NA

DNA: TGTGCCAGCAGCGTGGACAGTAACTATGGCTACACCTTC
CDR3: CASSVDSNYGYTF
J: TRBJ1-2
V: TRBV12-3/TRBV12-4
size: NA
D: NA

DNA: TGCAGCGTTGCGCTAGCGGGAGGTAGGAACACCGGGGAGCTGTTTTTT
CDR3: CSVALAGGRNTGELFF
J: TRBJ2-2
V: TRBV29-1
size: NA
D: TRBD2

DNA: TGCAGCGTTGCAGGAGACAGGGGCGGACAGCCCCAGCATTTT
CDR3: CSVAGDRGGQPQHF
J: TRBJ1-5
V: TRBV29-1
size: NA
D: TRBD1

DNA: TGTGCCAGCAGTTTATCTGCAGGGGCAACCGACTCTGGAAACACCATATATTTT
CDR3: CASSLSAGATDSGNTIYF
J: TRBJ1-3
V: TRBV27
size: NA
D: NA

DNA: TGTGCCACCAGTGCGCGGGCCTATGGCTACACCTTC
CDR3: CATSARAYGYTF
J: TRBJ1-2
V: TRBV24-1
size: few
D: NA

DNA: TGTGCCACCAGTGATCCTAGGGAGGGCACCTACGAGCAGTACTTC
CDR3: CATSDPREGTYEQYF
J: TRBJ2-7
V: TRBV24-1
size: NA
D: TRBD2

DNA: TGTGCCAGCAGTGCGACGGGGGGCTACACCTTC
CDR3: CASSATGGYTF
J: TRBJ1-2
V: TRBV12-3/TRBV12-4
size: NA
D: NA

DNA: TGTGCCAGCTCACCGGCAGGGAATTCACCCCTCCACTTT
CDR3: CASSPAGNSPLHF
J: TRBJ1-6
V: TRBV18
size: NA
D: NA

DNA: TGCGCCAGCAGCCTTGGGCTTTCAGGGCAAGAGACCCAGTACTTC
CDR3: CASSLGLSGQETQYF
J: TRBJ2-5
V: TRBV4-1
size: NA
D: NA

DNA: TGCGCCAGCAGCCCGGGTTGGGGACAGAGCACAGATACGCAGTATTTT
CDR3: CASSPGWGQSTDTQYF
J: TRBJ2-3
V: TRBV5-1
size: NA
D: TRBD1